One and the same sample provided the 21 T cell receptor beta chains below, sequenced in a study of cytomegalovirus exposure and HLA in healthy donors. PCR amplification relied on 60 Vbeta primers (plus 13 Jbeta primers). TCRdb keeps only in-frame clones here, not all; method: immunoSEQ multiplex PCR. The sample yields more than 150,000 clones, roughly 90% seen once. Specimen: PBMCs. These receptors were collected from a girl under three years old in good health and CMV-seronegative.

This clone was recorded a few times. V gene TRBV29-1 combines with J gene TRBJ1-1; D ambiguous. The CDR3 spans 11 residues. Trimming left V 3 bases short and J 11 bases short, with 13 bases between. Per germline, CDR1 SQVTM and CDR2 ANQGSEA. The CDR3: CSVDPGVGAFF. The CDR3 DNA reads TGCAGCGTTGATCCGGGAGTGGGGGCTTTCTTT.

V usage is TRBV29-1 and J usage is TRBJ1-1; D perhaps matches TRBD1 (5 bases). This CDR3 comprises 15 residues. V was pared by 6 bases and J by 4 bases, with 21 bases between. Germline CDR1 reads SQVTM; CDR2 reads ANQGSEA. The CDR3 loop is CSVHPSWGVGTEAFF. The CDR3 DNA sequence: TGCAGCGTGCACCCGAGTTGGGGGGTTGGCACTGAAGCTTTCTTT. Full variable domain (missing parts from reference TRBV29-1 and TRBJ1-1): SAVISQKPSRDICQRGTSLTIQCQVDSQVTMMFWYRQQPGQSLTLIATANQGSEATYESGFVIDKFPISRPNLTFSTLTVSNMSPEDSSIYLCSVHPSWGVGTEAFFGQGTRLTVV.

J is TRBJ2-5 and V is TRBV5-1; TRBD1 is a possible D gene (5 bases). Per the germline V gene, CDR1 is SGHRS and CDR2 is YFSETQ. Trimming shortened V by 2 bases and J by 2 bases, and 13 bases separated the two germline ends. The CDR3 runs 15 residues. This CDR3 reads CASSFGRQGQETQYF. CDR3 bases: TGCGCCAGCAGCTTCGGGCGCCAGGGTCAAGAGACCCAGTACTTC.

The J gene is TRBJ2-7, the V gene TRBV11-1; 9 bases are a match to TRBD1. Germline CDR1 and CDR2: SGHAT and FQDESV (reference sequence). Unmatched junction bases numbered 13, after V lost 6 bases and J lost 4 bases. The CDR3 extends over 16 amino acids. The CDR3 nucleotides are TGTGCCAGCAGTGGAGCCCCGGGACAGGGTCTTTACGAGCAGTACTTC. Translating gives CASSGAPGQGLYEQYF.

The rearrangement uses TRBV30 and TRBJ1-3; a possible D gene is TRBD1 (6 bases). The V and J ends lost 6 bases and 0 bases respectively, with 12 bases between them. Germline-derived CDR1 and CDR2 are GTSNPN and SVGIG (reference sequence). There are 14 residues in the CDR3. The CDR3 DNA sequence: TGTGCCTGCAGCCGAGGGGGCTCTGGAAACACCATATATTTT. It codes for CACSRGGSGNTIYF. Combining the CDR3 with reference TRBV30 and TRBJ1-3 gives the whole variable domain SQTIHQWPATLVQPVGSPLSLECTVEGTSNPNLYWYRQAAGRGLQLLFYSVGIGQISSEVPQNLSASRPQDRQFILSSKKLLLSDSGFYLCACSRGGSGNTIYFGEGSWLTVV.

The chain has TRBV9 and TRBJ2-7; 13 nucleotides line up with TRBD2. V shed 2 bases, J shed 2 bases, and the junction held 1 base outside the gene matches. The germline CDR1 and CDR2 sequences are SGDLS and YYNGEE. There are 15 residues in the CDR3. CDR3 nucleotides: TGTGCCAGCAGCGTTACTAGCGGGGGGGCCTACGAGCAGTACTTC. Its translation: CASSVTSGGAYEQYF.

The chain combines TRBV4-2 with TRBJ2-3, with D possibly matching TRBD2 (6 bases). The CDR3 sequence is 18 residues long. Trimming left V 4 bases short and J 2 bases short, with 22 bases between. The germline V gene encodes CDR1 LGHNA and CDR2 YNFKEQ. CDR3 amino acids: CASSPGVGTGEITDTQYF. CDR3 DNA sequence: TGTGCCAGCAGCCCCGGAGTGGGGACGGGGGAGATCACAGATACGCAGTATTTT.

The CDR3 reads CASSYSIAGDSYEQYF. DNA for the CDR3: TGTGCCAGCAGTTACTCGATAGCCGGGGACTCCTACGAGCAGTACTTC. The rearrangement links TRBV6-5 to TRBJ2-7, with D tentatively TRBD2 (5 bases). Trimming shortened V by 0 bases and J by 0 bases, and 12 bases separated the two germline ends. Germline V lookup: CDR1 MNHEY, CDR2 SVGAGI. The CDR3 extends over 16 amino acids.

V gene TRBV14 combines with J gene TRBJ1-5; D is ambiguous. With 0 bases removed from V and 13 bases from J, the gap between germline ends came to 13 bases. In germline, CDR1 is SGHDN, CDR2 FVKESK. The CDR3 contains 13 residues. CDR3 in DNA: TGTGCCAGCAGCCAAGATCTTGCAACACCACAGCATTTT. Translated, it gives CASSQDLATPQHF.

The V gene is TRBV7-9, the J gene TRBJ2-7; D possibly corresponds to TRBD2 (7 bases). Germline V gives CDR1 SEHNR, CDR2 FQNEAQ (reference sequence). V shed 1 base and J shed 6 bases, with 16 bases lying between them. The CDR3 has 15 amino acids. This CDR3 is CASSLVSAGASEQYF. The CDR3 DNA reads TGTGCCAGCAGCTTAGTTTCGGCGGGGGCGAGCGAGCAGTACTTC.

The genes are TRBV21-1 and TRBJ1-1; TRBD1, the D gene given by the table, was not confirmed from the DNA. TRBV21-1 is an annotated pseudogene. There are 15 residues in the CDR3. The CDR3 region is CASSIKQGARSEAFF. Here the CDR3 DNA reads TGTGCCAGCAGCATCAAACAGGGGGCGAGGAGTGAAGCTTTCTTT.

This rearrangement joins TRBV7-2 to TRBJ1-5; D is undetermined. Germline values: CDR1 SGHTA, CDR2 FQGNSA. V was clipped by 5 bases and J by 0 bases, with 11 bases between them. The CDR3 is 15 amino acids. The CDR3 nucleotides are TGTGCCAGCAGCCCGTGGTCAGATAGCAATCAGCCCCAGCATTTT. This codes for CASSPWSDSNQPQHF. Together with reference TRBV7-2 and TRBJ1-5, the CDR3 gives the full variable domain: GAGVSQSPSNKVTEKGKDVELRCDPISGHTALYWYRQSLGQGLEFLIYFQGNSAPDKSGLPSDRFSAERTGGSVSTLTIQRTQQEDSAVYLCASSPWSDSNQPQHFGDGTRLSIL.

Points on this clone: An end of the junction differs from the germline gene, which may be a read error. V usage is TRBV4-3 and J usage is TRBJ2-2; TRBD1 is a possible D gene (6 bases). The CDR3 has 13 amino acids. The germline CDR1 and CDR2 sequences are LGHNA and YSLEER. Written as DNA, the CDR3 is TGCGCCAGCAGCCAAGAGATAGAGGGGGAACTGTTTTTT. It encodes CASSQEIEGELFF.

The chain has TRBV27 and TRBJ2-5; no reliable D call. The ends were cut back, 5 bases at V and 5 bases at J, with 12 bases in the middle. The CDR3 is 13 amino acids. Germline assignment: CDR1 MNHEY and CDR2 SMNVEV (reference sequence). The CDR3 DNA sequence: TGTGCCAGCAGTCCGAGGCGTTGGGAGACCCAGTACTTC. Translation: CASSPRRWETQYF.

The gene calls are TRBV11-3 and TRBJ2-5; TRBD2 matches 15 bases. This CDR3 has 16 amino acids. The J segment lost 2 bases and the V segment lost 4 bases, leaving 2 bases of the junction unmatched. Germline lookup yields CDR1 SGHNT and CDR2 YENEEA. The CDR3 DNA follows: TGTGCCAGCAGCTCAGGACTAGCGGGGGGGCAAGAGACCCAGTACTTC. Translation gives CASSSGLAGGQETQYF.

This clone was observed once. This CDR3 is CASSLNRGLRQPQHF. CDR3 sequence (DNA): TGTGCCAGCAGCTTAAACAGGGGGCTAAGGCAGCCCCAGCATTTT. V usage is TRBV7-8 and J usage is TRBJ1-5; 9 bases are a match to TRBD1. Per the germline V gene, CDR1 is SGHVS and CDR2 is FQNEAQ. V shed 2 bases, J shed 7 bases, and the junction held 6 bases outside the gene matches. This CDR3 contains 15 residues.

This clone was seen only once. The CDR3 DNA reads as TGCGCCAGCAGCCAAGAGAAGCGCGGCGGAAACACTGAAGCTTTCTTT. This encodes CASSQEKRGGNTEAFF. The V call is TRBV4-1, the J call TRBJ1-1, with D uncertain. Germline V gives CDR1 MGHRA, CDR2 YSYEKL. The CDR3 contains 16 residues. V was cut by 0 bases and J by 2 bases, with 13 bases left in between.

The chain employs TRBV13 and TRBJ2-5; D is possibly TRBD2 (6 bases). The J call may be incorrect, as the DNA end agrees better with TRBJ2-7. CDR1 and CDR2 (germline): PRHDT, FYEKMQ (reference sequence). This CDR3 comprises 15 residues. The CDR3 region is CASSLGGGAHYEQYF. The CDR3 coding sequence is TGTGCCAGCAGCTTAGGCGGGGGTGCCCACTACGAGCAGTACTTC.

The chain carries TRBV4-1 and TRBJ2-3; 7 bases are shared with TRBD2. J gave up 0 bases and V 0 bases, and 6 bases lay outside the gene matches. Germline CDR1 reads MGHRA; CDR2 reads YSYEKL. CDR3 length equals 17 residues. The CDR3 DNA reads TGCGCCAGCAGCCAAGATCCTAGCGGAGCTAGCACAGATACGCAGTATTTT. Its translation is CASSQDPSGASTDTQYF.

Note on this clone: A junction end diverges from the germline sequence, so it may reflect a read error. The identical CDR3 is also encoded by other nucleotide sequences in the sample. The chain links TRBV30 to TRBJ2-6; D gene ambiguous. The CDR3 is made up of 12 amino acids. CDR1 is GTSNPN, CDR2 SVGIG, per germline (reference sequence). The CDR3 nucleotides read TGTGCCTTCGGTCGGGTCCCCAACGTCCTGACCTTC. Protein sequence: CAFGRVPNVLTF.

This chain joins TRBV7-9 and TRBJ2-3; possible D gene TRBD2, 5 bases. This CDR3 is built from 18 residues. From germline, CDR1 is SEHNR and CDR2 FQNEAQ (reference sequence). V was shortened by 5 bases and J by 1 base, with 22 bases between the two germline ends. Here the CDR3 DNA reads TGTGCCAGCAGCCAACTACCTGGACGGGATAGGGGCACAGATACGCAGTATTTT. It yields the protein CASSQLPGRDRGTDTQYF.